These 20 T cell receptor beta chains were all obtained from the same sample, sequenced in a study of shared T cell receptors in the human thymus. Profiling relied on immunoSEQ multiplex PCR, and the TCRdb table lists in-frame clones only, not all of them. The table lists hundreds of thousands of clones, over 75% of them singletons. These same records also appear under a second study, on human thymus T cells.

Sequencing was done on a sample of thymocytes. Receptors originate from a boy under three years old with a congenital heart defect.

CDR3 nucleotides: TGTGCCAGCAGCGGGACTAGCGGGGGAACAACTAGCACAGATACGCAGTATTTT. Protein product: CASSGTSGGTTSTDTQYF. The chain couples TRBV7-2 to TRBJ2-3; 14 bases align to TRBD2. Germline values: CDR1 SGHTA, CDR2 FQGNSA. CDR3 length: 18 residues. J was trimmed by 0 bases and V by 5 bases; bases with no gene match: 7. Full variable domain (missing parts from reference TRBV7-2 and TRBJ2-3): GAGVSQSPSNKVTEKGKDVELRCDPISGHTALYWYRQSLGQGLEFLIYFQGNSAPDKSGLPSDRFSAERTGGSVSTLTIQRTQQEDSAVYLCASSGTSGGTTSTDTQYFGPGTRLTVL.

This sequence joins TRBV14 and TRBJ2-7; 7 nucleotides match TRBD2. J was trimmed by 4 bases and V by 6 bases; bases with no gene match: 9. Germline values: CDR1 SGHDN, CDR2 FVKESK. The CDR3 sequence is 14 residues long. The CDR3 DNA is TGTGCCAGCAGTATGTTGGCGGGAGCTTACGAGCAGTACTTC. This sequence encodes CASSMLAGAYEQYF.

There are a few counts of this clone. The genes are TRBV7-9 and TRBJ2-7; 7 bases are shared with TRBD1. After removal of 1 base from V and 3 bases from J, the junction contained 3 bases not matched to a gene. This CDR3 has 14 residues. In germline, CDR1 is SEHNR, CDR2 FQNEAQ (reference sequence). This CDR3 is CASSLVGQFYEQYF. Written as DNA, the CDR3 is TGTGCCAGCAGCTTAGTGGGACAGTTCTACGAGCAGTACTTC. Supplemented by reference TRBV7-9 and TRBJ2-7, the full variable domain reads DTGVSQNPRHKITKRGQNVTFRCDPISEHNRLYWYRQTLGQGPEFLTYFQNEAQLEKSRLLSDRFSAERPKGSFSTLEIQRTEQGDSAMYLCASSLVGQFYEQYFGPGTRLTVT.

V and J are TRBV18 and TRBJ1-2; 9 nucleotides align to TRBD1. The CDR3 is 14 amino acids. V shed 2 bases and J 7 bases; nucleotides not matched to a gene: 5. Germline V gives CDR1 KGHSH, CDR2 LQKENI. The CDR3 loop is CASSPTDRGSGYTF. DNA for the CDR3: TGTGCCAGCTCACCAACGGACAGGGGATCTGGCTACACCTTC.

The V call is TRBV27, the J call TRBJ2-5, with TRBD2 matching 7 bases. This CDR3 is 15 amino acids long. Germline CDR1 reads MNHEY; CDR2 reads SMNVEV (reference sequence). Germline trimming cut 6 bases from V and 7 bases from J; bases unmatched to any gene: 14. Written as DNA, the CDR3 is TGTGCCAGCAGACCCCCCAGCGGGACTGGGGGGACCCAGTACTTC. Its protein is CASRPPSGTGGTQYF.

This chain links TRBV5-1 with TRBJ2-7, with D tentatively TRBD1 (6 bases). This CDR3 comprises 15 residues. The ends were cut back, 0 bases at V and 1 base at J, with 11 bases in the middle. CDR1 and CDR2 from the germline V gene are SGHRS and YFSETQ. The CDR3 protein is CASSLEGQRSYEQYF. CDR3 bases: TGCGCCAGCAGCTTGGAAGGACAGAGATCCTACGAGCAGTACTTC.

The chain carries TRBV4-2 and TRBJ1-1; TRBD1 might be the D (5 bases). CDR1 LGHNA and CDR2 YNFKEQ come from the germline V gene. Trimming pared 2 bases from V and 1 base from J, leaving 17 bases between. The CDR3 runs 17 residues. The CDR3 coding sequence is TGTGCCAGCAGCCAACCACGCGGACATCGAGGGAACACTGAAGCTTTCTTT. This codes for CASSQPRGHRGNTEAFF.

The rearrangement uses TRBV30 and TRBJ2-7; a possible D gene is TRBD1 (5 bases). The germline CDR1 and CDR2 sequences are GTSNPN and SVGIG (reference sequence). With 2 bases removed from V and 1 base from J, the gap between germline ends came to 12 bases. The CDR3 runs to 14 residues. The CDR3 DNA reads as TGTGCCTGGAGTAAGGGCAGGGAATCCTACGAGCAGTACTTC. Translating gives CAWSKGRESYEQYF. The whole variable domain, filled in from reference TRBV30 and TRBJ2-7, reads SQTIHQWPATLVQPVGSPLSLECTVEGTSNPNLYWYRQAAGRGLQLLFYSVGIGQISSEVPQNLSASRPQDRQFILSSKKLLLSDSGFYLCAWSKGRESYEQYFGPGTRLTVT.

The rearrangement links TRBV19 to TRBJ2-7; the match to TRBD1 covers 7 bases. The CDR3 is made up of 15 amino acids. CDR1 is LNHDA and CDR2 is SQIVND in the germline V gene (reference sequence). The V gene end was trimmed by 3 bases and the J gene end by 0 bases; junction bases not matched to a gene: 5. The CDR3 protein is CASSMVGQPSYEQYF. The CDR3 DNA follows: TGTGCCAGTAGTATGGTGGGACAGCCCTCCTACGAGCAGTACTTC.

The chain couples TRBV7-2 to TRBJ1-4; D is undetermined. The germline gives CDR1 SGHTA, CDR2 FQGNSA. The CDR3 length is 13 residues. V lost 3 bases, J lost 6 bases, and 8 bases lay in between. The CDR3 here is CASSLRADEKLFF. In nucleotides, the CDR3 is TGTGCCAGCAGCTTGAGGGCGGATGAAAAACTGTTTTTT.

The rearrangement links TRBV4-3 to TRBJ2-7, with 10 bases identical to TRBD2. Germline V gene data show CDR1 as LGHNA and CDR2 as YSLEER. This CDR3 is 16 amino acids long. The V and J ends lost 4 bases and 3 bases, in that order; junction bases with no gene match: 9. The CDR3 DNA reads TGCGCCAGCAGCCCAAACCTAGCGGGAGCCGACTACGAGCAGTACTTC. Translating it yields CASSPNLAGADYEQYF.

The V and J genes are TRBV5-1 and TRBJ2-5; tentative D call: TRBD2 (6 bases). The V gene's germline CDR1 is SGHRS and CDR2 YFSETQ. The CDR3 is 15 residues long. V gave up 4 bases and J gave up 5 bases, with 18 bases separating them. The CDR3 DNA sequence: TGCGCCAGCAGCCCGGGGGTCGGAGGCTGGGAGACCCAGTACTTC. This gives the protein CASSPGVGGWETQYF.

The CDR3 DNA reads as TGTGCCTGGAGCGGTGGCGGGAGCTCCTACGAGCAGTACTTC. It codes for CAWSGGGSSYEQYF. This chain joins TRBV30 and TRBJ2-7, with TRBD2 matching 7 bases. This CDR3 contains 14 residues. V shed 3 bases, J shed 0 bases, and the junction held 5 bases outside the gene matches. CDR1 is GTSNPN, CDR2 SVGIG, per germline (reference sequence).

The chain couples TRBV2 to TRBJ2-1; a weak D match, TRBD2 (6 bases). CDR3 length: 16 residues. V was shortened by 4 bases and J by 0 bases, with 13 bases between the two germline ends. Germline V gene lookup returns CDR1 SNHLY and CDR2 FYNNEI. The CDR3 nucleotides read TGTGCCAGCAGTGGTTTTCTAGCGCTCTCCTACAATGAGCAGTTCTTC. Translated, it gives CASSGFLALSYNEQFF.

Here the CDR3 DNA reads TGCGCCAGCAGCCAAGGGACCGGGACTAGCCGAGAGACCCAGTACTTC. It codes for CASSQGTGTSRETQYF. The chain carries TRBV4-3 and TRBJ2-5; 9 bases fit TRBD2. The V segment lost 1 base and the J segment 4 bases; nucleotides outside the gene matches: 7. CDR3 length equals 16 residues. Germline CDR1 and CDR2: LGHNA and YSLEER.

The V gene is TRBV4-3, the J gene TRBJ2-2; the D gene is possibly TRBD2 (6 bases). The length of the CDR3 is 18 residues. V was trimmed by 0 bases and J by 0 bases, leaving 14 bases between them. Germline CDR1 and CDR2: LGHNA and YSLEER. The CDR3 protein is CASSQEGIAEPNTGELFF. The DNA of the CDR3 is TGCGCCAGCAGCCAAGAAGGGATAGCGGAGCCGAACACCGGGGAGCTGTTTTTT.

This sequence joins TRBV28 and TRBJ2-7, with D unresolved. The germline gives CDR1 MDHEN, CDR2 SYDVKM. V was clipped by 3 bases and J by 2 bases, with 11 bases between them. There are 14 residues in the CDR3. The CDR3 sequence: CASSFRSPTYEQYF. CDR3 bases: TGTGCCAGCAGTTTTCGGAGTCCCACCTACGAGCAGTACTTC.

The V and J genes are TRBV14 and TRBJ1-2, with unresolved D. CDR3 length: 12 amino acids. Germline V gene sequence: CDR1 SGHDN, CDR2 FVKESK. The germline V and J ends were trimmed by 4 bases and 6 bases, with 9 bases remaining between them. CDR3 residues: CASSPLGHGYTF. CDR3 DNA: TGTGCCAGCAGCCCACTAGGTCATGGCTACACCTTC.

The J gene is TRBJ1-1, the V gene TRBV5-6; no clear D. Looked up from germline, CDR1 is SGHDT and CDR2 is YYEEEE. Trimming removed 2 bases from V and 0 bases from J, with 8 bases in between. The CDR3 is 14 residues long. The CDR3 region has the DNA TGTGCCAGCAGCTTCGGACTCGTGAACACTGAAGCTTTCTTT. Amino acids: CASSFGLVNTEAFF.

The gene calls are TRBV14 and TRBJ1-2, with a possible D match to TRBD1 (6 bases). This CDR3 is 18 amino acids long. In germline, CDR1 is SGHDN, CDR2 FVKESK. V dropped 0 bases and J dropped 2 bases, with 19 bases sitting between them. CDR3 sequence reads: CASSQDFRGARGNYGYTF. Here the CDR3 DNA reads TGTGCCAGCAGCCAAGATTTCCGGGGGGCGCGGGGAAACTATGGCTACACCTTC.